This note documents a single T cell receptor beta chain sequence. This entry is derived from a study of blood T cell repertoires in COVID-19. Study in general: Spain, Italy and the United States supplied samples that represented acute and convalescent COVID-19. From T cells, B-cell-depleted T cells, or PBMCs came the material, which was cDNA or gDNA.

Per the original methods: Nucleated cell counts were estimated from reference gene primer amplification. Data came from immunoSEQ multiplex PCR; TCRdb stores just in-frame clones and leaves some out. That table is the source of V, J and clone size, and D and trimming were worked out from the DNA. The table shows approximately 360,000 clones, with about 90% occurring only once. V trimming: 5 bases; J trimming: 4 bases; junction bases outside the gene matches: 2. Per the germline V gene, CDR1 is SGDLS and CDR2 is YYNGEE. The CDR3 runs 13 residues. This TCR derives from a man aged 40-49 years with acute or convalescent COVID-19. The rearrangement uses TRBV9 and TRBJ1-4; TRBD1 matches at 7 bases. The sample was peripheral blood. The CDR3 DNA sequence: TGTGCCAGCAGTGGGGACAGTAATGAAAAACTGTTTTTT. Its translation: CASSGDSNEKLFF.